This T cell receptor beta chain originates from a study of breast tumors, draining lymph nodes, adjacent tissues. Axillary draining lymph nodes of breast cancer patients supplied the node samples. TCRdb independently ran MiXCR on the multiplex PCR reads; one entry per CDR3 protein. The sample contains over 150,000 distinct CDR3 sequences, about 30% of which appear only once. V gave up 2 bases and J gave up 0 bases, with 11 bases separating them. Germline loops: CDR1 DFQATT, CDR2 SNEGSKA (reference sequence). CDR3 length equals 15 residues. This clonotype was seen ten or more times. The V and J genes are TRBV20-1 and TRBJ2-1; D is unclear. Sequenced material: axillary lymph node tissue. The TCR originated in a female donor with breast cancer. Some clones in this sample may be carry-over from other donors' samples. CDR3 bases: TGCAGTGCTAGAAAGGGCCCGAGCTCCTACAATGAGCAGTTCTTC. It specifies CSARKGPSSYNEQFF.